Listed below are T cell receptor beta chains from one sample, sequenced in a study of Tregs in tolerant kidney transplant recipients. Assay used: immunoSEQ multiplex PCR; TCRdb lists only in-frame clones, some missing. In the table there are under 300,000 clones, approximately 83% of which are singletons. The material sequenced was CD4+ T cells from blood. These receptors were taken from a human donor in good health. Both conserved end residues are part of each CDR3. A D gene is named only where the DNA matches it firmly. Clone size is stated in some rows and not others, as once, few, many or a class when expanded.

abundance,d_gene,j_gene,v_gene,CDR3aa,CDR3nt
once,TRBD2,TRBJ2-5,TRBV6-5,CASSYSGSYETQYF,TGCGCCAGCAGTTACAGCGGGAGTTACGAGACCCAGTACTTC
.,TRBD1,TRBJ2-5,TRBV11-2,CASSSLDRGETQYF,TGTGCCAGCAGCTCCCTGGACAGGGGTGAGACCCAGTACTTC
.,.,TRBJ2-5,TRBV19,CASSPSGLRETQYF,TGTGCCAGTAGTCCGTCAGGACTCCGGGAGACCCAGTACTTC
.,.,TRBJ2-6,TRBV21-1,CASSKGADRGRLAGANVLTF,TGTGCCAGCAGCAAAGGGGCGGACAGGGGGCGATTGGCTGGGGCCAACGTCCTGACTTTC
.,.,TRBJ2-1,TRBV6-6,CAGGSYNEQFF,TGTGCAGGTGGGTCCTACAATGAGCAGTTCTTC
.,.,TRBJ1-2,TRBV6-5,CASRKGQGMGGYTF,TGTGCCAGCCGTAAAGGGCAGGGGATGGGCGGCTACACCTTC
.,.,TRBJ2-1,TRBV5-4,CASSLGGTNYNEQFF,TGTGCCAGCAGCTTGGGCGGGACAAACTACAATGAGCAGTTCTTC
.,TRBD1,TRBJ2-1,TRBV19,CASGPGRDRAYNEQFF,TGTGCCAGTGGGCCCGGCCGGGACAGGGCCTACAATGAGCAGTTCTTC
.,.,TRBJ2-1,TRBV2,CASTPLRSGYNEQFF,TGTGCCAGCACCCCGCTGCGGAGTGGTTACAATGAGCAGTTCTTC
.,TRBD2,TRBJ2-1,TRBV10-3,CAISKGLAGENEQFF,TGTGCCATCAGTAAAGGACTAGCGGGAGAGAATGAGCAGTTCTTC
.,.,TRBJ1-5,TRBV2,CASSEGGGGVPQHF,TGTGCCAGCAGTGAAGGCGGCGGGGGGGTTCCCCAGCATTTT
.,TRBD2,TRBJ2-2,TRBV7-9,CASRLAGAITGELFF,TGTGCCAGCAGGCTAGCGGGGGCTATCACCGGGGAGCTGTTTTTT
.,.,TRBJ2-3,TRBV5-1,CASSFRQELDTQYF,TGCGCCAGCAGCTTCCGACAAGAATTAGATACGCAGTATTTT
.,.,TRBJ1-1,TRBV29-1,CSVVPTGMEAEAFF,TGCAGCGTTGTCCCTACAGGGATGGAGGCTGAAGCTTTCTTT
.,.,TRBJ2-7,TRBV6-5,CASTPQGKYEQYF,TGTGCCAGCACTCCACAGGGCAAGTACGAGCAGTACTTC
.,.,TRBJ1-2,TRBV7-2,CASSLGVYGYTF,TGTGCCAGCAGCTTAGGCGTCTATGGCTACACCTTC
few,.,TRBJ1-6,TRBV7-9,CASSLKENSPLHF,TGTGCCAGCAGCTTGAAGGAAAATTCACCCCTCCACTTT
.,.,TRBJ1-5,TRBV6-6,CASSTGYGNQPQHF,TGTGCCAGCAGTACTGGATATGGCAATCAGCCCCAGCATTTT
.,.,TRBJ1-4,TRBV7-2,CASSPGHATNEKLFF,TGTGCCAGCAGCCCAGGACATGCAACTAATGAAAAACTGTTTTTT
.,TRBD1,TRBJ2-3,TRBV11-2,CASSKYQGVTQYF,TGTGCCAGCAGCAAGTATCAGGGGGTAACGCAGTATTTT
once,.,TRBJ1-2,TRBV9,CASSVDPSRGGGISGYTF,TGTGCCAGCAGCGTAGATCCCTCTCGGGGGGGAGGCATAAGTGGCTACACCTTC
.,TRBD2,TRBJ2-2,TRBV6-4,CASSASGAGELFF,TGTGCCAGCAGTGCCAGCGGGGCCGGGGAGCTGTTTTTT
.,TRBD2,TRBJ2-1,TRBV19,CASSGGRRNEQFF,TGTGCCAGTAGTGGCGGGAGAAGAAATGAGCAGTTCTTC
.,.,TRBJ2-5,TRBV5-5,CASSFYAGGETQYF,TGTGCCAGCAGCTTTTACGCCGGGGGAGAGACCCAGTACTTC
once,.,TRBJ2-7,TRBV10-1,CASVSVYEQYF,TGCGCCAGCGTCAGCGTATACGAGCAGTACTTC
.,TRBD2,TRBJ2-5,TRBV4-1,CASSQGPLLAGVGETQYF,TGCGCCAGCAGCCAAGGCCCTTTACTAGCGGGGGTAGGTGAGACCCAGTACTTC
.,TRBD1,TRBJ2-7,TRBV10-1,CASKAGQGPYEQYF,TGCGCCAGCAAAGCGGGACAGGGCCCCTACGAGCAGTACTTC
once,.,TRBJ2-7,TRBV4-1,CASSQTMGSTGDEQYF,TGCGCCAGCAGCCAAACAATGGGATCCACCGGGGACGAGCAGTACTTC
few,.,TRBJ2-7,TRBV11-2,CASSSTDSYEQYF,TGTGCCAGCAGCTCCACCGACAGTTACGAGCAGTACTTC
.,.,TRBJ2-5,TRBV4-1,CASFAGYGTQYF,TGCGCCAGCTTCGCAGGGTACGGGACCCAGTACTTC
.,TRBD2,TRBJ2-7,TRBV5-6,CASSFTSGGSYEQYF,TGTGCCAGCAGCTTCACTAGCGGGGGCTCCTACGAGCAGTACTTC
.,.,TRBJ2-1,TRBV4-1,CASSQLLLSYNEQFF,TGCGCCAGCAGCCAACTCTTACTAAGCTACAATGAGCAGTTCTTC
.,.,TRBJ2-3,TRBV18,CASSAQPGRGTDTQYF,TGTGCCAGCTCAGCCCAGCCTGGACGGGGCACAGATACGCAGTATTTT
once,.,TRBJ2-3,TRBV18,CASSPGGTDTQYF,TGTGCCAGCTCACCCGGGGGAACAGATACGCAGTATTTT
.,TRBD1,TRBJ2-3,TRBV7-7,CASSLDRPPDTQYF,TGTGCCAGCAGCCTGGACAGGCCCCCAGATACGCAGTATTTT
.,.,TRBJ1-1,TRBV6-1,CASSEARGGNTEAFF,TGTGCCAGCAGTGAAGCAAGAGGGGGGAACACTGAAGCTTTCTTT